These 32 T cell receptor beta chains were sequenced from one sample in a study of T cell responses to AZD1222 COVID-19 vaccine (dated by TCRdb to 2020 to 2022). The protocol used for the library was the immunoSEQ multiplex PCR assay. TCRdb's version of the immuneACCESS table is confined to in-frame rearrangements and falls short of the full clone set. An unresolved V gene accounts for under half of the shortfall where checked; the remainder is of unknown origin. Here the sample has approximately 140,000 clones; 85% to 95% occur a single time. The top ten clonotypes cover 2.5% to 3% of the sample. In the paper's terms, the time point label means: baseline before first vaccination. Sequenced here: peripheral blood, sampled on day 0 of AZD1222 vaccination. The receptors come from an adult in good health.

This chain connects TRBV5-4 to TRBJ2-7, with 16 bases identical to TRBD2. Per germline, CDR1 SGHNT and CDR2 YYREEE (reference sequence). Losses at the gene ends were 4 bases for V and 5 bases for J; bases not matched to a gene: 12. The CDR3 totals 18 residues. The CDR3 region is CASSPPTGLAGGGNEQYF. As DNA, the CDR3 is TGTGCCAGCAGCCCTCCCACGGGACTAGCGGGAGGGGGGAACGAGCAGTACTTC.

V and J are TRBV7-9 and TRBJ2-1; 9 positions agree with TRBD2. With V trimmed by 3 bases and J by 2 bases, 5 bases remained unmatched. From germline, CDR1 is SEHNR and CDR2 FQNEAQ (reference sequence). The CDR3 is made up of 16 amino acids. The CDR3 DNA reads as TGTGCCAGCAGCTTGGGGCTAGCGGGGACCTACAATGAGCAGTTCTTC. Its protein is CASSLGLAGTYNEQFF.

This clone was counted once. The rearrangement joins TRBV6-5 to TRBJ2-1; D not certain. V was shortened by 4 bases and J by 0 bases, with 10 bases between the two germline ends. Germline-derived CDR1 and CDR2 are MNHEY and SVGAGI. The CDR3 covers 15 residues. The CDR3 region has the DNA TGTGCCAGCAGTTGGATAAGGGACTCCTACAATGAGCAGTTCTTC. Protein product: CASSWIRDSYNEQFF.

The chain has TRBV2 and TRBJ2-1; possibly TRBD2 for D (5 bases). This CDR3 has 13 amino acids. Germline V gene sequence: CDR1 SNHLY, CDR2 FYNNEI. Deletions cut 6 bases from V and 0 bases from J, with 6 bases between. In DNA form, the CDR3 reads TGTGCCAGCAGCGGGGACTCCTACAATGAGCAGTTCTTC. Its translation: CASSGDSYNEQFF.

The V call is TRBV7-9, the J call TRBJ2-2, with D perhaps TRBD2 (5 bases). This CDR3 spans 14 amino acids. In germline, CDR1 is SEHNR, CDR2 FQNEAQ (reference sequence). V dropped 1 base and J dropped 5 bases, with 8 bases sitting between them. The CDR3 DNA reads as TGTGCCAGCAGCTTAGTTCTAGCAACCGGGGAGCTGTTTTTT. This gives the protein CASSLVLATGELFF.

The chain is built from TRBV10-3 and TRBJ1-5; no definite D call. The length of the CDR3 is 16 residues. Trimming pared 0 bases from V and 2 bases from J, leaving 11 bases between. Germline V gene data show CDR1 as ENHRY and CDR2 as SYGVKD. CDR3: CAISESILRGNQPQHF. Here the CDR3 DNA reads TGTGCCATCAGTGAGTCGATCCTTCGGGGCAATCAGCCCCAGCATTTT.

Concerning this clone itself: A read error is likely here: a far larger clone is one base away. The CDR3 DNA is TGTGCCAGCAGCTTAGGCATCAATCAGCCCCAGCATTTT. Amino acids: CASSLGINQPQHF. The chain carries TRBV5-6 and TRBJ1-5, with D hard to call. Per germline, CDR1 SGHDT and CDR2 YYEEEE. V was trimmed by 2 bases and J by 3 bases, leaving 6 bases between them. The length of the CDR3 is 13 residues.

V usage is TRBV21-1 and J usage is TRBJ2-2; the table's D call, TRBD2, has no DNA check behind it. TRBV21-1 is reported as a pseudogene. The CDR3 spans 14 residues. This chain's CDR3 is CASLTSTNTGELFF. CDR3 bases: TGTGCCAGCTTAACTAGCACGAACACCGGGGAGCTGTTTTTT.

The chain combines TRBV11-3 with TRBJ1-6; the match to TRBD1 covers 7 bases. V shed 0 bases, J shed 7 bases, and the junction held 6 bases outside the gene matches. Per the germline V gene, CDR1 is SGHNT and CDR2 is YENEEA. The CDR3 spans 16 residues. The CDR3 DNA is TGTGCCAGCAGCTTAGATTTGTTGGGACAGAATTCACCCCTCCACTTT. It encodes CASSLDLLGQNSPLHF. The whole variable domain, filled in from reference TRBV11-3 and TRBJ1-6, reads EAGVVQSPRYKIIEKKQPVAFWCNPISGHNTLYWYLQNLGQGPELLIRYENEEAVDDSQLPKDRFSAERLKGVDSTLKIQPAELGDSAVYLCASSLDLLGQNSPLHFGNGTRLTVT.

V usage is TRBV29-1 and J usage is TRBJ2-5, with D tentatively TRBD2 (5 bases). Trimming removed 6 bases from V and 5 bases from J, with 16 bases in between. Germline V CDR1 and CDR2: SQVTM, ANQGSEA. The CDR3 spans 13 residues. The CDR3 here is CSVGRGDFETQYF. The CDR3 bases are TGCAGCGTCGGACGGGGTGATTTTGAGACCCAGTACTTC.

The rearrangement links TRBV7-3 to TRBJ2-1, with TRBD1 as a possible D gene (6 bases). Germline V lookup: CDR1 SGHTA, CDR2 FQGTGA. The length of the CDR3 is 15 residues. Trimming took 2 bases from V and 4 from J, leaving 12 bases between them. The CDR3 region has the DNA TGTGCCAGCAGCTTATCCGGGACACCATACAATGAGCAGTTCTTC. Protein: CASSLSGTPYNEQFF.

The CDR3 loop reads CASSPPGQAIYGYTF. As DNA, the CDR3 is TGTGCCAGCAGCCCGCCGGGACAGGCGATCTATGGCTACACCTTC. The chain carries TRBV5-4 and TRBJ1-2, with 8 bases identical to TRBD1. The germline V gene encodes CDR1 SGHNT and CDR2 YYREEE (reference sequence). V lost 4 bases, J lost 4 bases, and 9 bases stayed unmatched. The CDR3 is 15 residues long.

This clone was detected ten times or more. The chain couples TRBV5-1 to TRBJ2-7; a weak D match, TRBD1 (5 bases). Trimming left V 1 base short and J 6 bases short, with 17 bases between. The CDR3 runs 15 residues. Germline values: CDR1 SGHRS, CDR2 YFSETQ. The DNA for the CDR3 is TGCGCCAGCAGCTTGATGTCAGGGCCCCTCGGCGAGCAGTACTTC. Translating gives CASSLMSGPLGEQYF.

The rearrangement links TRBV4-3 to TRBJ1-2, with TRBD1 matching over 8 bases. Germline loops: CDR1 LGHNA, CDR2 YSLEER. The J segment lost 5 bases and the V segment lost 2 bases, leaving 7 bases of the junction unmatched. This CDR3 is 15 amino acids long. The CDR3: CASSQNRQGRYGYTF. The CDR3 coding sequence is TGCGCCAGCAGCCAAAATCGACAGGGGAGGTATGGCTACACCTTC.

This clone has more than one count but fewer than ten. The V gene is TRBV9, the J gene TRBJ1-1; D uncertain. Trimming took off 0 bases at V and 0 bases at J, with 9 bases between the two ends. This CDR3 comprises 15 residues. The V gene's germline CDR1 is SGDLS and CDR2 YYNGEE. Written as DNA, the CDR3 is TGTGCCAGCAGCGTAGATTGGGAATTGAACACTGAAGCTTTCTTT. Encoded protein: CASSVDWELNTEAFF. Complete variable domain (other parts from reference TRBV9 and TRBJ1-1): DSGVTQTPKHLITATGQRVTLRCSPRSGDLSVYWYQQSLDQGLQFLIQYYNGEERAKGNILERFSAQQFPDLHSELNLSSLELGDSALYFCASSVDWELNTEAFFGQGTRLTVV.

This sequence joins TRBV5-6 and TRBJ1-2; D uncertain. Looked up from germline, CDR1 is SGHDT and CDR2 is YYEEEE. The CDR3 is 13 residues long. V was clipped by 2 bases and J by 14 bases, with 19 bases between them. The CDR3 coding sequence is TGTGCCAGCAGCTTAAGAACATCTTACATCCAAACCTTC. Translation gives CASSLRTSYIQTF.

This chain links TRBV27 with TRBJ1-5; D is unclear. CDR1 is MNHEY and CDR2 is SMNVEV in the germline V gene (reference sequence). V was trimmed by 7 bases and J by 7 bases, leaving 14 bases between them. This CDR3 has 13 amino acids. CDR3 in DNA: TGTGCCAGCAAACTGACGGGAGGGCAGCCCCAGCATTTT. Amino acids: CASKLTGGQPQHF.

This clone showed up just a few times. J is TRBJ2-2 and V is TRBV5-1, with TRBD2 as a possible D gene (6 bases). With 6 bases removed from V and 4 bases from J, the gap between germline ends came to 13 bases. CDR3 length equals 14 residues. Per germline, CDR1 SGHRS and CDR2 YFSETQ. CDR3 nucleotide sequence: TGCGCCAGCAATTGGGGGACTGGCACCGGGGAGCTGTTTTTT. Amino acid sequence: CASNWGTGTGELFF.

The J gene is TRBJ1-1, the V gene TRBV4-1; D might be TRBD1 (5 bases). Germline CDR1 and CDR2: MGHRA and YSYEKL. V was trimmed by 2 bases and J by 0 bases, leaving 10 bases between them. The CDR3 is made up of 15 amino acids. CDR3 residues: CASSQTRQMNTEAFF. In DNA form, the CDR3 reads TGCGCCAGCAGCCAAACTCGACAGATGAACACTGAAGCTTTCTTT.

Turning to this clone: Other DNA sequences in the sample encode the same CDR3. This rearrangement joins TRBV2 to TRBJ2-3, with D unclear. Trimming removed 5 bases at V and 2 bases at J, with 2 bases between. Germline CDR1 is SNHLY and CDR2 is FYNNEI. The CDR3 is made up of 11 amino acids. The CDR3 region has the DNA TGTGCCAGCAGTTACACAGATACGCAGTATTTT. It is translated as CASSYTDTQYF.

The chain is built from TRBV6-5 and TRBJ1-2; D not resolved. The V gene lost 4 bases and the J gene lost 8 bases, with 11 bases spanning the gap. Germline CDR1 MNHEY, CDR2 SVGAGI. The CDR3 loop spans 12 amino acids. CDR3 coding DNA: TGTGCCAGCAGTTTAGGACCGCAGGGCTACACCTTC. Translating it yields CASSLGPQGYTF.

V gene TRBV2 combines with J gene TRBJ1-2, with D tentatively TRBD1 (5 bases). Germline V lookup: CDR1 SNHLY, CDR2 FYNNEI. Trimming took off 8 bases at V and 5 bases at J, with 12 bases between the two ends. This CDR3 contains 12 residues. The CDR3 DNA reads as TGTGCCAGCTCCACAGGAAGATATGGCTACACCTTC. This sequence encodes CASSTGRYGYTF.

The chain carries TRBV27 and TRBJ1-6; D not resolved. Per germline, CDR1 MNHEY and CDR2 SMNVEV (reference sequence). V lost 3 bases to trimming and J lost 9 bases, with 9 bases between them. This CDR3 has 13 residues. The CDR3, as DNA: TGTGCCAGCAGTTTTAGGGTATCTTCACCCCTCCACTTT. Translated: CASSFRVSSPLHF.

V is TRBV19 and J is TRBJ2-7; D might be TRBD1 or TRBD2, each matching 6 bases. Germline CDR1 and CDR2: LNHDA and SQIVND (reference sequence). This CDR3 comprises 13 residues. The ends were cut back, 3 bases at V and 2 bases at J, with 8 bases in the middle. The DNA of the CDR3 is TGTGCCAGTAGTATGGAGGGGGCCTACGAGCAGTACTTC. It is translated as CASSMEGAYEQYF.

This sequence joins TRBV29-1 and TRBJ1-1; D call uncertain. Trimming stripped 7 bases from V and 0 bases from J, with 15 bases between. This CDR3 contains 14 residues. Germline CDR1 reads SQVTM; CDR2 reads ANQGSEA. Here the CDR3 DNA reads TGCAGCGCAAAGATAACGGGGATGAACACTGAAGCTTTCTTT. This encodes CSAKITGMNTEAFF.

The chain links TRBV10-3 to TRBJ1-2; possible D gene TRBD1, 6 bases. The V and J ends lost 0 bases and 2 bases respectively, with 13 bases between them. Germline CDR1 is ENHRY and CDR2 is SYGVKD. The CDR3 covers 16 residues. CDR3 protein: CAISESNYRENYGYTF. As DNA, the CDR3 is TGTGCCATCAGTGAGTCGAATTACAGGGAAAACTATGGCTACACCTTC.

The CDR3 protein is CASSLVSAILAASTDTQYF. The CDR3 coding sequence is TGTGCCAGCAGCTTAGTGTCCGCCATACTAGCGGCCAGCACAGATACGCAGTATTTT. The chain carries TRBV7-2 and TRBJ2-3, with TRBD2 matching over 8 bases. CDR3 length equals 19 residues. V dropped 1 base and J dropped 0; count of bases not matched to a gene: 12. Germline V lookup: CDR1 SGHTA, CDR2 FQGNSA.

CDR3 nucleotides: TGTGCCATCAGCGTCGACAAAAATCAGCCCCAGCATTTT. Amino acids: CAISVDKNQPQHF. The rearrangement uses TRBV10-3 and TRBJ1-5; the D is unclear. Germline CDR1 reads ENHRY; CDR2 reads SYGVKD. CDR3 length equals 13 residues. V was pared by 6 bases and J by 4 bases, with 10 bases between.

This chain links TRBV7-2 with TRBJ2-2; TRBD2 agrees at 10 bases. Germline-derived CDR1 and CDR2 are SGHTA and FQGNSA. The CDR3 is made up of 14 amino acids. The V gene end was trimmed by 5 bases and the J gene end by 6 bases; junction bases not matched to a gene: 3. In DNA, the CDR3 is TGTGCCAGCAGCCAAGCGGGGGGGCCCGGGGAGCTGTTTTTT. Its translation: CASSQAGGPGELFF.

This clone turned up a few times. The CDR3 sequence is CASSPFGGGNQPQHF. Written as DNA, the CDR3 is TGTGCCAGCAGCCCTTTCGGGGGGGGAAATCAGCCCCAGCATTTT. The chain couples TRBV7-3 to TRBJ1-5, with D tentatively TRBD1 (5 bases). Germline CDR1 and CDR2: SGHTA and FQGTGA. The CDR3 loop spans 15 amino acids. Deletions cut 5 bases from V and 4 bases from J, with 15 bases between.

The J gene is TRBJ1-2, the V gene TRBV6-5; 7 positions agree with TRBD1. After removal of 4 bases from V and 6 bases from J, the junction contained 8 bases not matched to a gene. This CDR3 region has 14 residues. Germline assignment: CDR1 MNHEY and CDR2 SVGAGI. CDR3 in amino acids: CASSSRTGLDGYTF. CDR3 bases: TGTGCCAGCAGTTCCAGGACAGGCCTTGATGGCTACACCTTC.

The chain employs TRBV5-1 and TRBJ1-2; D unresolved. CDR3 length: 13 amino acids. Trimming shortened V by 0 bases and J by 6 bases, and 9 bases separated the two germline ends. Germline CDR1 and CDR2: SGHRS and YFSETQ. CDR3 DNA sequence: TGCGCCAGCAGCTTGGCCTATTGGGATGGCTACACCTTC. Amino acid sequence: CASSLAYWDGYTF.